Sequencing of this T cell receptor beta chain was carried out in a study of shared clonotypes between healthy human individuals. Study at large: Every donor yielded three CD4 naive, three CD4 memory, two CD8 naive and one CD8 memory plate. Findings and caveats of the study: The generation probabilities recorded for non-shared clonotypes fell below those of clonotypes shared by all four donors.

In the case of this clone: Its specificity is not known.

The CDR3 is 11 amino acids. The V gene lost 0 bases and the J gene lost 7 bases, with 6 bases spanning the gap. The V gene's germline CDR1 is DFQATT and CDR2 SNEGSKA (reference sequence). Sequencing was at deep level. Genomic DNA from each subset was divided evenly over several immunoSEQ plates. Sequencing used immunoSEQ multiplex PCR; TCRdb keeps in-frame clones, though not all of them. This sample carries over a million clones, approximately 78% of them seen once, and the ten largest clones take under 0.6%. The chain links TRBV20-1 to TRBJ1-1, with D unclear. Sequenced input: memory CD4+ T cells from PBMCs. Subset: CD45RA-negative fraction. The TCR originated in a man between 18 and 29 years old in good health. Some clones in this sample may be carry-over from other donors' samples. The CDR3 bases are TGCAGTGCTAGAGATGAACATGAAGCTTTCTTT. Translated, it gives CSARDEHEAFF.